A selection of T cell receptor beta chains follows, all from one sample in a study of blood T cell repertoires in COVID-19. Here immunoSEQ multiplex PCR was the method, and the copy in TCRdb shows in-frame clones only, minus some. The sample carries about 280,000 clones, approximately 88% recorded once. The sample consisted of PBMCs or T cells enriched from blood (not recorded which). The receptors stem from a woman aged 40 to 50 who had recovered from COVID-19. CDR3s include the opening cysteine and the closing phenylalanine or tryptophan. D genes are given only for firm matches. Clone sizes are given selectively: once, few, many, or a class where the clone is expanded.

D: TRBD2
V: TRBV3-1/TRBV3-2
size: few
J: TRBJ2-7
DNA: TGTGCCAGCAGCCAAGAGGGACTAGCGGGGACCTACGAGCAGTACTTC
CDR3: CASSQEGLAGTYEQYF

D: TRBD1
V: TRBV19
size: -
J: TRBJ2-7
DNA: TGTGCCAGTACCAGACAGGGGGCGCCTGAGCAGTACTTC
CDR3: CASTRQGAPEQYF

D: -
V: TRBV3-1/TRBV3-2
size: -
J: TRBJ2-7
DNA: TGTGCCAGCAGCCAAGCTCGGGGTTGGTACGAGCAGTACTTC
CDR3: CASSQARGWYEQYF

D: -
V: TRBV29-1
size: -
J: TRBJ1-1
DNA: TGCAGCGTTGAAGCGGGTAGAATCCCTCGAGGGAACACTGAAGCTTTCTTT
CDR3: CSVEAGRIPRGNTEAFF

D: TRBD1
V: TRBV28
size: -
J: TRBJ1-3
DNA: TGTGCCAGCAGTCAACAGGGGACCTCTGGAAACACCATATATTTT
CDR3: CASSQQGTSGNTIYF

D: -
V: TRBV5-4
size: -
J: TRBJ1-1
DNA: TGTGCCAGCAGCTTGGGCCGGTCTGAAGCTTTCTTT
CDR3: CASSLGRSEAFF

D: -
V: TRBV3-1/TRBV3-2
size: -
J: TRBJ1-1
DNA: TGTGCCAGCAGCCAAGTCGGACTGAGGTCTGAAGCTTTCTTT
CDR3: CASSQVGLRSEAFF

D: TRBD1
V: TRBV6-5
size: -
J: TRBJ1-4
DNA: TGTGCCAGCAGTTACAGGGGGCAGGATGAAAAACTGTTTTTT
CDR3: CASSYRGQDEKLFF

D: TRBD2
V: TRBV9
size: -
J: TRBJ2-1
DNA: TGTGCCAGCAGCCCTTTAGCGGGAGCCTACAATGAGCAGTTCTTC
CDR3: CASSPLAGAYNEQFF

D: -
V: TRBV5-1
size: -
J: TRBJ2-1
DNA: TGCGCCAGCTCGGGGTTGTACAATGAGCAGTTCTTC
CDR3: CASSGLYNEQFF

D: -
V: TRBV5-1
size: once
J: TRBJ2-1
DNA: TGCGCCAGCAGCTTAACAGTACTCCCTACCAATGAGCAGTTCTTC
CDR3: CASSLTVLPTNEQFF

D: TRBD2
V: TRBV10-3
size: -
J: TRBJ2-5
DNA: TGTGCCATCAGTGACACAACCGGGACTAGCGGCCAAGAGACCCAGTACTTC
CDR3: CAISDTTGTSGQETQYF

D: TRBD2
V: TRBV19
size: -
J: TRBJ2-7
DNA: TGTGCCAGTAGTGACGGACTAGCGGTGTCACGGCAGTACTTC
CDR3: CASSDGLAVSRQYF

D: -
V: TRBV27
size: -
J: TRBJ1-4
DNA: TGTGCCAGTGGGCCAGGCGCAACTAATGAAAAACTGTTTTTT
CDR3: CASGPGATNEKLFF

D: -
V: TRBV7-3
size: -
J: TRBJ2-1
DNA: TGTGCCAGCAGCAAAGGGGCAAGCACGTGGGAGCAGTTCTTC
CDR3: CASSKGASTWEQFF

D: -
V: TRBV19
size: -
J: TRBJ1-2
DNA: TGTGCCAGTAGTAGGACAGCCCAGGGTGGCTACACCTTC
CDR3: CASSRTAQGGYTF

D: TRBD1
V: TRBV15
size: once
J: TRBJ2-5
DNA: TGTGCCACCAGTAGGGGGCGGGAGACCCAGTACTTC
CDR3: CATSRGRETQYF

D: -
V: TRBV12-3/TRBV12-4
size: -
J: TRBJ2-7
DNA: TGTGCCAGCAGTTTAGCCTCCTCCTACGAGCAGTACTTC
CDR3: CASSLASSYEQYF

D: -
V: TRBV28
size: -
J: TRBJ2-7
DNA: TGTGCCAGCAGGATACCCCGGGGTGAGCAGTACTTC
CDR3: CASRIPRGEQYF

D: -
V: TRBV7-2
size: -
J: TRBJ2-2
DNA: TGTGCCAGCAGCTTGGAGAGCTTTAACACCGGGGAGCTGTTTTTT
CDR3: CASSLESFNTGELFF

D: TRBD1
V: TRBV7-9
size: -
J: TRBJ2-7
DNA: TGTGCCAGCAGCCAAGCGGACAGGGGGAGGCTCTACGAGCAGTACTTC
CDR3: CASSQADRGRLYEQYF

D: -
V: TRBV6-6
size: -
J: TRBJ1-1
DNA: TGTGCCAGCAGACCCATATCCGAGCCTCTCTTT
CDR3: CASRPISEPLF

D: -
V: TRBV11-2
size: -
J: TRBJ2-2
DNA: TGTGCCACCCAGGGAGGGGGCACCGGGGAGCTGTTTTTT
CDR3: CATQGGGTGELFF

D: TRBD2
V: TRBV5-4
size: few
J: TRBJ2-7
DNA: TGTGCCAGCAGCTTGTGGGCGACTAGCGTCGCCGGAACCTACGAGCAGTACTTC
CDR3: CASSLWATSVAGTYEQYF

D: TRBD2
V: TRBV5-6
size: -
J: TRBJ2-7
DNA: TGTGCCAGCAGCCTGACTAGCGGATCCTCCTACGAGCAGTACTTC
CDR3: CASSLTSGSSYEQYF

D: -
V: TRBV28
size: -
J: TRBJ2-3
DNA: TGTGCCAGCACCCGGGTAGTGGGAGATACGCAGTATTTT
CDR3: CASTRVVGDTQYF

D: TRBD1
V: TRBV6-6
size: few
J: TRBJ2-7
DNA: TGTGCCAGCAGTAGGACAGGGGTAACCTACGAGCAGTACTTC
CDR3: CASSRTGVTYEQYF

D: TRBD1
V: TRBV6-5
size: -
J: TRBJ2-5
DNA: TGTGCCAGCAGACCGCAGGGGGCAGGTGAGACCCAGTACTTC
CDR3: CASRPQGAGETQYF

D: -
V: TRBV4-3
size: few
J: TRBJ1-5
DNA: TGCGCCGGGAGTAAGGCCTCGTCCTATCAGCCCCAGCATTTT
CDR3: CAGSKASSYQPQHF

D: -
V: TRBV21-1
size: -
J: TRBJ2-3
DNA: TGTGCCAGCAGGACCGGACTAGCGGGAACTCACACAGATACGCAGTATTTT
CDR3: CASRTGLAGTHTDTQYF